Each of the 29 T cell receptor beta chains below was sequenced from the same sample in a study of ipilimumab plus nivolumab after autologous stem cell transplantation. Libraries were prepared by immunoSEQ multiplex PCR; TCRdb keeps only in-frame clonotypes and omits some of them. The repertoire includes around 21,000 clones, 81% of them detected once, and roughly 6.8% sits in the top ten. Sequences were derived from PBMCs, sampled in a trial of ipilimumab plus nivolumab as post-transplant consolidation. These receptor sequences come from a male donor with diffuse large B-cell lymphoma.

This rearrangement joins TRBV5-1 to TRBJ2-7; the D is unclear. The CDR3 length is 15 residues. CDR1 and CDR2 (germline): SGHRS, YFSETQ. The V end was cut by 4 bases, the J end by 3 bases, with 17 bases between. CDR3 residues: CASSQDGPPIYEQYF. In DNA, the CDR3 is TGCGCCAGCAGCCAGGACGGACCCCCTATCTACGAGCAGTACTTC.

This clone was counted only a few times. The CDR3 here is CAISGSGQGSRGRSGNTIYF. CDR3 nucleotides: TGTGCCATCAGTGGATCAGGACAGGGGTCCCGCGGTCGCTCTGGAAACACCATATATTTT. The chain couples TRBV10-3 to TRBJ1-3; 9 positions agree with TRBD1. Germline lookup yields CDR1 ENHRY and CDR2 SYGVKD. The CDR3 has 20 residues. The ends lost 4 bases at V and 0 bases at J; junction bases unmatched: 16.

This clone was recorded only once. V usage is TRBV7-2 and J usage is TRBJ2-1; the match to TRBD2 covers 9 bases. In germline, CDR1 is SGHTA, CDR2 FQGNSA. V lost 2 bases to trimming and J lost 9 bases; unmatched junction nucleotides: 11. The CDR3 has 16 residues. The CDR3 protein is CASSLIGGGAQGEQFF. CDR3 sequence (DNA): TGTGCCAGCAGCTTAATCGGCGGGGGGGCCCAGGGTGAGCAGTTCTTC.

The V and J genes are TRBV5-5 and TRBJ1-4; D remains unclear. Germline V CDR1 and CDR2: SGHKS, YYEKEE (reference sequence). The CDR3 contains 16 residues. V was clipped by 1 base and J by 7 bases, with 17 bases between them. The CDR3 region is CASSLTFVTGFEKLFF. CDR3 nucleotides: TGTGCCAGCAGCTTGACTTTCGTCACCGGATTTGAAAAACTGTTTTTT.

This rearrangement joins TRBV5-6 to TRBJ2-5; tentatively, D is TRBD1 or TRBD2 (5 bases each). The V gene's germline CDR1 is SGHDT and CDR2 YYEEEE. Trimming pared 0 bases from V and 4 bases from J, leaving 13 bases between. The CDR3 is 15 amino acids. The CDR3 DNA follows: TGTGCCAGCAGCTTGGTTCCGGGAAGGGGAGAGACCCAGTACTTC. It translates to CASSLVPGRGETQYF.

The table lists this clone with a count of one. The sample holds other DNA sequences that translate to the same CDR3. The chain is built from TRBV9 and TRBJ1-2, with D hard to call. This CDR3 contains 11 residues. Germline CDR1 reads SGDLS; CDR2 reads YYNGEE. V lost 3 bases and J 2 bases, leaving 2 bases between the germline ends. CDR3 residues: CASSANYGYTF. The CDR3, as DNA: TGTGCCAGCAGCGCGAACTATGGCTACACCTTC.

The V and J genes are TRBV11-3 and TRBJ2-5; a weak D match, TRBD1 (5 bases). Germline V gene lookup returns CDR1 SGHNT and CDR2 YENEEA. The V end lost 5 bases, the J end lost 4 bases, and 17 bases lay between the germline ends. The CDR3 sequence is 15 residues long. The CDR3 region is CASSQGAGRRETQYF. Written as DNA, the CDR3 is TGTGCCAGCAGCCAAGGGGCCGGCCGGAGAGAGACCCAGTACTTC.

The rearrangement joins TRBV7-9 to TRBJ2-7, with D perhaps given as TRBD1 or TRBD2 (5 bases each). Per the germline V gene, CDR1 is SEHNR and CDR2 is FQNEAQ (reference sequence). V lost 3 bases and J lost 6, with 18 bases in between. This CDR3 has 15 amino acids. This chain's CDR3 is CASSFPGGEFGEQYF. In DNA, the CDR3 is TGTGCCAGCAGCTTCCCTGGGGGTGAGTTTGGCGAGCAGTACTTC.

This chain joins TRBV5-5 and TRBJ2-5; D perhaps matches TRBD2 (7 bases). Germline CDR1 reads SGHKS; CDR2 reads YYEKEE (reference sequence). The CDR3 spans 15 residues. Trimming cost V 0 bases and J 4 bases, with 13 bases left between them. The CDR3 nucleotides read TGTGCCAGCAGCTTGGAGGGGGGGCCTCTAGAGACCCAGTACTTC. This translates into CASSLEGGPLETQYF.

In this sample, this clone turned up a few times. The chain links TRBV7-3 to TRBJ2-3; 7 nucleotides line up with TRBD2. The germline V gene has CDR1 SGHTA and CDR2 FQGTGA. The CDR3 is 16 residues long. V lost 4 bases to trimming and J lost 0 bases; unmatched junction nucleotides: 7. CDR3 region: CASSSRGGESTDTQYF. CDR3 coding DNA: TGTGCCAGCAGCTCACGGGGAGGGGAAAGCACAGATACGCAGTATTTT.

This clone was recorded only once. The rearrangement links TRBV20-1 to TRBJ2-2; D not certain. This CDR3 has 11 residues. The V end lost 2 bases, the J end lost 8 bases, and 6 bases lay between the germline ends. Germline values: CDR1 DFQATT, CDR2 SNEGSKA (reference sequence). In nucleotides, the CDR3 is TGCAGTGCTAGAATAGGTGGGGAGCTGTTTTTT. Residues: CSARIGGELFF.

In its sample, this clone is medium-sized. This chain uses TRBV4-1 with TRBJ1-2, with D perhaps TRBD1 (6 bases). From germline, CDR1 is MGHRA and CDR2 YSYEKL. The CDR3 covers 14 residues. Between the trimmed V and J ends, which lost 0 bases and 4 bases, there was a span of 9 bases. The CDR3 DNA reads TGCGCCAGCAGCCAAGAGCAGGGGAGCTATGGCTACACCTTC. It codes for CASSQEQGSYGYTF.

V gene TRBV5-1 combines with J gene TRBJ2-7; D possibly corresponds to TRBD1 (6 bases). V was shortened by 0 bases and J by 4 bases, with 8 bases between the two germline ends. From germline, CDR1 is SGHRS and CDR2 YFSETQ. There are 13 residues in the CDR3. The CDR3 loop reads CASSLAQGYEQYF. The CDR3 DNA reads as TGCGCCAGCAGCTTGGCGCAGGGGTACGAGCAGTACTTC. Together with reference TRBV5-1 and TRBJ2-7, the CDR3 gives the full variable domain: KAGVTQTPRYLIKTRGQQVTLSCSPISGHRSVSWYQQTPGQGLQFLFEYFSETQRNKGNFPGRFSGRQFSNSRSEMNVSTLELGDSALYLCASSLAQGYEQYFGPGTRLTVT.

The V gene is TRBV19, the J gene TRBJ2-3, with TRBD1 identical over 8 bases. Germline assignment: CDR1 LNHDA and CDR2 SQIVND (reference sequence). Trimming cost V 1 base and J 2 bases; bases outside gene matches: 2. This CDR3 contains 15 residues. CDR3 amino acids: CASSIGDRLTDTQYF. CDR3 in DNA: TGTGCCAGTAGTATAGGGGACAGGCTCACAGATACGCAGTATTTT. Complete variable domain (other parts from reference TRBV19 and TRBJ2-3): DGGITQSPKYLFRKEGQNVTLSCEQNLNHDAMYWYRQDPGQGLRLIYYSQIVNDFQKGDIAEGYSVSREKKESFPLTVTSAQKNPTAFYLCASSIGDRLTDTQYFGPGTRLTVL.

The chain carries TRBV7-6 and TRBJ1-1; D perhaps matches TRBD1 (6 bases). CDR3 length: 15 residues. Germline CDR1 reads SGHVS; CDR2 reads FNYEAQ. The V gene lost 5 bases and the J gene lost 5 bases, with 18 bases spanning the gap. The CDR3 reads CASSRTRGLGTEAFF. In DNA, the CDR3 is TGTGCCAGCAGCCGAACTCGGGGGCTGGGGACTGAAGCTTTCTTT.

J is TRBJ1-1 and V is TRBV4-2, with no clear D. The CDR3 is made up of 15 amino acids. The V gene lost 0 bases and the J gene lost 13 bases, with 21 bases spanning the gap. Germline loops: CDR1 LGHNA, CDR2 YNFKEQ. CDR3 sequence reads: CASSQESGLRAALFF. The DNA of the CDR3 is TGTGCCAGCAGCCAAGAAAGCGGTCTTCGGGCCGCCCTTTTCTTT.

V is TRBV14 and J is TRBJ2-1; 9 bases are a match to TRBD2. In germline, CDR1 is SGHDN, CDR2 FVKESK. The junction had 5 bases not matched to a gene; V was cut back by 0 bases and J by 11 bases. The CDR3 length is 14 residues. The CDR3 nucleotides read TGTGCCAGCAGCCAAGATCTACTAGCGGGCCAGCAGTTCTTC. Protein sequence: CASSQDLLAGQQFF.

The chain links TRBV13 to TRBJ1-2; TRBD1 is a possible D gene (5 bases). V was clipped by 0 bases and J by 4 bases, with 9 bases between them. CDR3 length equals 14 residues. Germline V gene lookup returns CDR1 PRHDT and CDR2 FYEKMQ (reference sequence). CDR3 sequence (DNA): TGTGCCAGCAGCTTAGGCCCGGGGACCTATGGCTACACCTTC. Its translation: CASSLGPGTYGYTF.

This rearrangement joins TRBV30 to TRBJ2-7, with TRBD1 identical over 10 bases. Trimming took 2 bases from V and 2 from J; bases not matched to a gene: 3. CDR1 and CDR2 from the germline V gene are GTSNPN and SVGIG (reference sequence). This CDR3 comprises 14 residues. CDR3 loop: CAWSPGQGTYEQYF. In DNA form, the CDR3 reads TGTGCCTGGAGTCCGGGACAGGGGACCTACGAGCAGTACTTC.

This chain uses TRBV7-8 with TRBJ1-6; TRBD1 might be the D (6 bases). The V gene's germline CDR1 is SGHVS and CDR2 FQNEAQ. V shed 2 bases and J shed 7 bases, with 21 bases lying between them. The CDR3 has 18 residues. The CDR3 reads CASSLQLAGAARNSPLHF. DNA for the CDR3: TGTGCCAGCAGCTTACAACTCGCAGGGGCAGCGCGGAATTCACCCCTCCACTTT.

J is TRBJ1-1 and V is TRBV19, with 8 bases that match TRBD1. From germline, CDR1 is LNHDA and CDR2 SQIVND (reference sequence). With V trimmed by 6 bases and J by 5 bases, 8 bases remained unmatched. This CDR3 is built from 14 residues. CDR3 loop: CASRLTGGWTEAFF. The CDR3 bases are TGTGCCAGTAGACTCACAGGGGGATGGACTGAAGCTTTCTTT.

The V gene is TRBV7-2, the J gene TRBJ2-7, with 8 bases aligning to TRBD1. The J segment lost 1 base and the V segment lost 5 bases, leaving 4 bases of the junction unmatched. The CDR3 is made up of 14 amino acids. The germline V gene encodes CDR1 SGHTA and CDR2 FQGNSA. The CDR3 loop is CASSVRGRSYEQYF. DNA of the CDR3: TGTGCCAGCAGCGTCAGGGGGCGATCCTACGAGCAGTACTTC.

J is TRBJ2-6 and V is TRBV6-6, with a possible D match to TRBD2 (6 bases). The length of the CDR3 is 16 residues. CDR1 is MNHNY, CDR2 SVGAGI, per germline (reference sequence). Trimming removed 0 bases at V and 0 bases at J, with 6 bases between. CDR3 in amino acids: CASSYSGGSGANVLTF. As DNA, the CDR3 is TGTGCCAGCAGTTACTCCGGGGGCTCTGGGGCCAACGTCCTGACTTTC.

This clone was recorded only once. V usage is TRBV19 and J usage is TRBJ2-5; D is possibly TRBD1 or TRBD2 (6 bases each). This CDR3 has 14 residues. Trimming took off 5 bases at V and 5 bases at J, with 15 bases between the two ends. Germline CDR1 reads LNHDA; CDR2 reads SQIVND (reference sequence). CDR3 loop: CASSPRTGRETQYF. The CDR3 nucleotides are TGTGCCAGTAGTCCGCGTACAGGGAGGGAGACCCAGTACTTC.

This clone turned up a few times. The chain joins TRBV19 to TRBJ1-1; TRBD1 matches 9 bases. Germline trimming cut 3 bases from V and 1 base from J; bases unmatched to any gene: 9. Germline V CDR1 and CDR2: LNHDA, SQIVND (reference sequence). The CDR3 totals 17 residues. The CDR3 region has the DNA TGTGCCAGTAGTATTGGGGACAGGGAGTACCGGAACACTGAAGCTTTCTTT. It specifies CASSIGDREYRNTEAFF.

This clone was seen a single time. The rearrangement joins TRBV9 to TRBJ2-7, with D hard to call. This CDR3 comprises 14 residues. Germline values: CDR1 SGDLS, CDR2 YYNGEE. The V end was cut by 0 bases, the J end by 6 bases, with 13 bases between. The CDR3 reads CASSVDAGSLEQYF. The CDR3 nucleotides read TGTGCCAGCAGCGTAGACGCCGGCAGCCTCGAGCAGTACTTC.

V and J are TRBV6-6 and TRBJ1-2; the D is unclear. The CDR3 has 12 residues. Germline lookup yields CDR1 MNHNY and CDR2 SVGAGI (reference sequence). The V end lost 2 bases, the J end lost 4 bases, and 5 bases lay between the germline ends. The CDR3 nucleotides are TGTGCCAGCAGTTACAAGGGCTATGGCTACACCTTC. The encoded protein is CASSYKGYGYTF.

The chain uses TRBV5-4 and TRBJ1-2, with 7 positions matching TRBD1. Looked up from germline, CDR1 is SGHNT and CDR2 is YYREEE (reference sequence). The CDR3 is 15 residues long. The V segment lost 4 bases and the J segment 2 bases; nucleotides outside the gene matches: 8. Written as DNA, the CDR3 is TGTGCCAGCAGCCAGGGGACAGTTGAGAACTATGGCTACACCTTC. It specifies CASSQGTVENYGYTF.

This rearrangement joins TRBV5-6 to TRBJ1-1; possible D gene TRBD1, 5 bases. Trimming removed 1 base at V and 4 bases at J, with 11 bases between. CDR3 length: 14 residues. Per the germline V gene, CDR1 is SGHDT and CDR2 is YYEEEE. Here the CDR3 reads CASSLSGESTEAFF. The CDR3 nucleotides read TGTGCCAGCAGCTTGTCGGGGGAGTCCACTGAAGCTTTCTTT.